These T cell receptor beta chains were read from a single sample in a study of CD8 T cells in ankylosing spondylitis. TCRdb used MiXCR to reprocess the 5' RACE reads, holding one entry per CDR3 protein. The sample has just over 350,000 distinct CDR3 sequences; more than 20% are singletons. Sequenced sample: blood, either unsorted or a sorted T cell fraction (not recorded which). These receptors originate from a male donor with ankylosing spondylitis or in good health (not recorded which). CDR3s include the opening cysteine and the closing phenylalanine or tryptophan. Each record gives: J gene, CDR3 length, V gene, CDR3 protein.

j_gene: TRBJ2-5
len: 14
v_gene: TRBV29-1
CDR3aa: CSVAGAVDRETQYF

j_gene: TRBJ2-7
len: 15
v_gene: TRBV12-3/TRBV12-4
CDR3aa: CASSLLGGNSYEQYF

j_gene: TRBJ2-7
len: 13
v_gene: TRBV7-8
CDR3aa: CASSVWDSYEQYF

j_gene: TRBJ2-1
len: 15
v_gene: TRBV2
CDR3aa: CASSVSGGTYNEQFF

j_gene: TRBJ2-7
len: 13
v_gene: TRBV5-1
CDR3aa: CASSLTQGAKQYF

j_gene: TRBJ2-4
len: 14
v_gene: TRBV11-2
CDR3aa: CASSLGQGKNIQYF

j_gene: TRBJ2-5
len: 18
v_gene: TRBV11-2
CDR3aa: CASSLDPASGGVQETQYF

j_gene: TRBJ2-1
len: 16
v_gene: TRBV12-3/TRBV12-4
CDR3aa: CASSILGQVYGNEQFF

j_gene: TRBJ1-1
len: 13
v_gene: TRBV29-1
CDR3aa: CSVEAGGHTEAFF

j_gene: TRBJ2-3
len: 13
v_gene: TRBV20-1
CDR3aa: CSARGQATDTQYF

j_gene: TRBJ2-7
len: 15
v_gene: TRBV20-1
CDR3aa: CSARSIQTGSVEQYF

j_gene: TRBJ2-2
len: 11
v_gene: TRBV29-1
CDR3aa: CSVEEAGELFF

j_gene: TRBJ1-1
len: 13
v_gene: TRBV12-3/TRBV12-4
CDR3aa: CASSGGLNTEAFF

j_gene: TRBJ2-7
len: 17
v_gene: TRBV6-2/TRBV6-3
CDR3aa: CASSSEWRAERAREQYF

j_gene: TRBJ1-4
len: 16
v_gene: TRBV12-3/TRBV12-4
CDR3aa: CASRFLIGTPNEKLFF

j_gene: TRBJ2-2
len: 14
v_gene: TRBV10-3
CDR3aa: CAIRSGSPTGELFF

j_gene: TRBJ1-5
len: 15
v_gene: TRBV2
CDR3aa: CASSDYRGSIQPQHF

j_gene: TRBJ1-1
len: 13
v_gene: TRBV28
CDR3aa: CASSGGTNTEAFF

j_gene: TRBJ2-1
len: 14
v_gene: TRBV10-3
CDR3aa: CAIRGGSGSNEQFF

j_gene: TRBJ2-2
len: 17
v_gene: TRBV6-5
CDR3aa: CASSYGLTATNTGELFF

j_gene: TRBJ2-1
len: 14
v_gene: TRBV24-1
CDR3aa: CATSELSSYNEQFF

j_gene: TRBJ1-3
len: 15
v_gene: TRBV10-3
CDR3aa: CAISDGQNSGNTIYF

j_gene: TRBJ2-3
len: 13
v_gene: TRBV4-2
CDR3aa: CASTARGTDTQYF

j_gene: TRBJ2-5
len: 14
v_gene: TRBV9
CDR3aa: CASSVEDNQETQYF

j_gene: TRBJ2-6
len: 16
v_gene: TRBV20-1
CDR3aa: CSARDRVLSGANVLTF

j_gene: TRBJ2-1
len: 14
v_gene: TRBV24-1
CDR3aa: CATSGSGGYNEQFF

j_gene: TRBJ2-2
len: 19
v_gene: TRBV9
CDR3aa: CASSVGAGQGVPNTGELFF

j_gene: TRBJ1-2
len: 15
v_gene: TRBV2
CDR3aa: CASSEANGRIYGYTF

j_gene: TRBJ1-2
len: 15
v_gene: TRBV12-3/TRBV12-4
CDR3aa: CASSPGTGSYYGYTF

j_gene: TRBJ2-2
len: 19
v_gene: TRBV11-1
CDR3aa: CASSSSGTSGELITGELFF

j_gene: TRBJ2-5
len: 15
v_gene: TRBV15
CDR3aa: CATSDHPTGVRTQYF

j_gene: TRBJ1-2
len: 14
v_gene: TRBV12-3/TRBV12-4
CDR3aa: CASSHTHPGSGYTF

j_gene: TRBJ2-7
len: 15
v_gene: TRBV12-3/TRBV12-4
CDR3aa: CASSLEGEHSYEQYF

j_gene: TRBJ1-1
len: 16
v_gene: TRBV14
CDR3aa: CASSQSRGFMNTEAFF

j_gene: TRBJ2-2
len: 15
v_gene: TRBV6-5
CDR3aa: CASSYSTGTTGELFF

j_gene: TRBJ2-2
len: 15
v_gene: TRBV24-1
CDR3aa: CATSDPGGTPGELFF

j_gene: TRBJ1-4
len: 13
v_gene: TRBV19
CDR3aa: CASSVSTWQKLFF

j_gene: TRBJ2-7
len: 18
v_gene: TRBV2
CDR3aa: CTISSLQGGLSMPYEQYF

j_gene: TRBJ2-1
len: 17
v_gene: TRBV28
CDR3aa: CASSYGLAGFSYNEQFF

j_gene: TRBJ2-7
len: 15
v_gene: TRBV7-9
CDR3aa: CASSSLRDSSYEQYF

j_gene: TRBJ2-1
len: 15
v_gene: TRBV15
CDR3aa: CATSTGQDGANEQFF

j_gene: TRBJ2-7
len: 15
v_gene: TRBV5-1
CDR3aa: CASSTTSGMTHEQYF

j_gene: TRBJ2-3
len: 16
v_gene: TRBV6-5
CDR3aa: CASSYGGTASTDTQYF

j_gene: TRBJ2-1
len: 13
v_gene: TRBV18
CDR3aa: CASSPSTVNEQFF

j_gene: TRBJ2-1
len: 11
v_gene: TRBV11-2
CDR3aa: CASSLDSEQFF

j_gene: TRBJ2-7
len: 13
v_gene: TRBV29-1
CDR3aa: CSVVDRGSYEQYF

j_gene: TRBJ2-7
len: 15
v_gene: TRBV12-3/TRBV12-4
CDR3aa: CASSDGLAGGYEQYF

j_gene: TRBJ2-2
len: 15
v_gene: TRBV4-1
CDR3aa: CASARASGDTGELFF

j_gene: TRBJ1-1
len: 14
v_gene: TRBV6-2/TRBV6-3
CDR3aa: CASSPRGNHAEAFF

j_gene: TRBJ2-5
len: 13
v_gene: TRBV29-1
CDR3aa: CSVEGQNQETQYF

j_gene: TRBJ2-7
len: 13
v_gene: TRBV5-1
CDR3aa: CASSLGQGREQYF

j_gene: TRBJ1-2
len: 12
v_gene: TRBV6-5
CDR3aa: CASSYSGAGYTF

j_gene: TRBJ2-1
len: 15
v_gene: TRBV21-1
CDR3aa: CASSMGFGSYNEQFF

j_gene: TRBJ2-7
len: 15
v_gene: TRBV4-1
CDR3aa: CASSQDGGQYYEQYF

j_gene: TRBJ2-3
len: 16
v_gene: TRBV4-1
CDR3aa: CASSHPSGGASDTQYF

j_gene: TRBJ2-7
len: 11
v_gene: TRBV29-1
CDR3aa: CSVGVDYEQYF

j_gene: TRBJ2-3
len: 13
v_gene: TRBV29-1
CDR3aa: CSVIGEGTDTQYF